The 26 T cell receptor beta chains below all came from one sample that was sequenced in a study of blood T cell repertoires in COVID-19. TCRdb's copy holds only in-frame clones and misses some; the assay was immunoSEQ multiplex PCR. In the table there are 120,000 to 150,000 clones, around four fifths of which are singletons. The specimen was peripheral blood. Every receptor here comes from a woman in her 40s with active or convalescent COVID-19.

The chain has TRBV19 and TRBJ2-3, with no clear D. V was shortened by 4 bases and J by 3 bases, with 8 bases between the two germline ends. The CDR3 is 13 amino acids. Germline assignment: CDR1 LNHDA and CDR2 SQIVND (reference sequence). As DNA, the CDR3 is TGTGCCAGTAGTACCCCCCTAACAGATACGCAGTATTTT. It encodes CASSTPLTDTQYF.

The chain uses TRBV12-3 or TRBV12-4 and TRBJ1-2, with 7 bases aligning to TRBD1. The CDR3 runs 13 residues. V dropped 7 bases and J dropped 6; count of bases not matched to a gene: 8. Here the CDR3 DNA reads TGTGCCAGCACCCCGACAGGGATCCATGGCTACACCTTC. Protein sequence: CASTPTGIHGYTF.

This chain uses TRBV27 with TRBJ1-1; 7 bases are a match to TRBD1. Trimming at V came to 2 bases and at J to 4 bases, leaving 4 bases not matched to a gene. The CDR3 has 14 amino acids. Germline V gives CDR1 MNHEY, CDR2 SMNVEV (reference sequence). CDR3 sequence reads: CASSLATGFTEAFF. The CDR3 DNA sequence: TGTGCCAGCAGTTTAGCGACAGGGTTCACTGAAGCTTTCTTT.

V is TRBV24-1 and J is TRBJ1-1, with D maybe TRBD1 (5 bases). Germline lookup yields CDR1 KGHDR and CDR2 SFDVKD. The CDR3 runs 12 residues. V was trimmed by 9 bases and J by 5 bases, leaving 12 bases between them. CDR3: CATRGGETEAFF. The CDR3 DNA reads as TGTGCCACCCGCGGGGGAGAAACTGAAGCTTTCTTT.

The J gene is TRBJ1-1, the V gene TRBV7-2, with D unclear. This CDR3 is built from 13 residues. Germline V CDR1 and CDR2: SGHTA, FQGNSA. V lost 0 bases, J lost 6 bases, and 8 bases lay in between. The CDR3 bases are TGTGCCAGCAGCTTAGCGCGAGGGTCTGAAGCTTTCTTT. Residues: CASSLARGSEAFF.

V usage is TRBV6-5 and J usage is TRBJ2-7; TRBD1 matches at 8 bases. Germline V CDR1 and CDR2: MNHEY, SVGAGI. V was clipped by 4 bases and J by 7 bases; unmatched bases: 3. This CDR3 spans 12 amino acids. The CDR3 DNA follows: TGTGCCAGCAGTTTGGGGACAGGAGAGCAGTACTTC. Translating it yields CASSLGTGEQYF.

V gene TRBV27 combines with J gene TRBJ2-1, with 10 nucleotides matching TRBD2. CDR1 and CDR2 from the germline V gene are MNHEY and SMNVEV (reference sequence). The V gene end was trimmed by 4 bases and the J gene end by 7 bases; junction bases not matched to a gene: 10. The CDR3 sequence is 16 residues long. The CDR3 loop is CASSSSLAGERNEQFF. The CDR3 region has the DNA TGTGCCAGCAGTTCCTCTCTAGCGGGAGAGCGGAATGAGCAGTTCTTC.

V gene TRBV7-2 combines with J gene TRBJ2-1; D uncertain. The CDR3 totals 14 residues. In germline, CDR1 is SGHTA, CDR2 FQGNSA. V gave up 1 base and J gave up 6 bases, with 10 bases separating them. In DNA form, the CDR3 reads TGTGCCAGCAGCTTAGGCCAGGCCCGCAATGAGCAGTTCTTC. It encodes CASSLGQARNEQFF.

In its sample, this clone was seen once. This sequence joins TRBV6-5 and TRBJ2-7; possible D gene TRBD1, 5 bases. There are 16 residues in the CDR3. The ends were cut back, 3 bases at V and 3 bases at J, with 18 bases in the middle. Looked up from germline, CDR1 is MNHEY and CDR2 is SVGAGI. The chain's CDR3 is CASSYEPTGHLYEQYF. The CDR3 DNA reads TGTGCCAGCAGTTATGAACCCACCGGACACCTCTACGAGCAGTACTTC.

For the CDR3, the DNA is TGTGCCTGGACCTTCCGCGGGGGACTAGCGGGAGGGTCCAATGAGCAGTTCTTC. The encoded protein is CAWTFRGGLAGGSNEQFF. V usage is TRBV30 and J usage is TRBJ2-1; 16 nucleotides agree with TRBD2. J gave up 6 bases and V 4 bases, and 12 bases lay outside the gene matches. Per the germline V gene, CDR1 is GTSNPN and CDR2 is SVGIG (reference sequence). There are 18 residues in the CDR3.

The chain has TRBV30 and TRBJ1-3; no firm D call. CDR1 GTSNPN and CDR2 SVGIG come from the germline V gene (reference sequence). The CDR3 runs to 15 residues. Trimming took 1 base from V and 0 from J, leaving 10 bases between them. As DNA, the CDR3 is TGTGCCTGGAGTGATACGGGGAGCTCTGGAAACACCATATATTTT. The encoded protein is CAWSDTGSSGNTIYF. Looking up the rest from reference TRBV30 and TRBJ1-3 gives the full variable domain: SQTIHQWPATLVQPVGSPLSLECTVEGTSNPNLYWYRQAAGRGLQLLFYSVGIGQISSEVPQNLSASRPQDRQFILSSKKLLLSDSGFYLCAWSDTGSSGNTIYFGEGSWLTVV.

CDR3 DNA sequence: TGTGCCAGTAGTAGAACCGGGATGAACACCGGGGAGCTGTTTTTT. Its translation: CASSRTGMNTGELFF. This chain uses TRBV19 with TRBJ2-2; possibly TRBD2 for D (5 bases). Germline V gene sequence: CDR1 LNHDA, CDR2 SQIVND (reference sequence). Trimming stripped 4 bases from V and 1 base from J, with 10 bases between. The CDR3 runs to 15 residues.

This chain connects TRBV4-2 to TRBJ2-1; D is unclear. The CDR3 totals 15 residues. Trimming stripped 0 bases from V and 1 base from J, with 7 bases between. Germline-derived CDR1 and CDR2 are LGHNA and YNFKEQ. CDR3 in amino acids: CASSQDWASYNEQFF. For the CDR3, the DNA is TGTGCCAGCAGCCAAGATTGGGCATCCTACAATGAGCAGTTCTTC.

The rearrangement uses TRBV19 and TRBJ2-1; TRBD1 aligns across 7 bases. This CDR3 has 15 amino acids. Trimming cost V 5 bases and J 1 base; bases outside gene matches: 5. Germline CDR1 is LNHDA and CDR2 is SQIVND (reference sequence). In DNA, the CDR3 is TGTGCCAGTAGTCGGGACAGCTTGTCCTACAATGAGCAGTTCTTC. The encoded protein is CASSRDSLSYNEQFF.

The V gene is TRBV6-6, the J gene TRBJ1-2; perhaps TRBD1 as D (5 bases). This CDR3 has 14 residues. Trimming cost V 6 bases and J 8 bases, with 19 bases left between them. CDR1 is MNHNY, CDR2 SVGAGI, per germline (reference sequence). The CDR3 DNA sequence: TGTGCCAGCAGCCTCTCCAATGGGCCAGGGGGCTACACCTTC. Protein product: CASSLSNGPGGYTF.

The CDR3 reads CASSPAPFVGGNQPQHF. In nucleotides, the CDR3 is TGTGCCAGCAGTCCTGCCCCCTTCGTCGGGGGCAATCAGCCCCAGCATTTT. The chain recombines TRBV28 with TRBJ1-5; no reliable D call. Trimming pared 5 bases from V and 2 bases from J, leaving 19 bases between. Germline CDR1 is MDHEN and CDR2 is SYDVKM. This CDR3 region has 17 residues.

V usage is TRBV11-2 and J usage is TRBJ1-1; D possibly corresponds to TRBD1 (5 bases). The germline gives CDR1 SGHAT, CDR2 FQNNGV. The V end lost 3 bases, the J end lost 2 bases, and 10 bases lay between the germline ends. This CDR3 spans 14 amino acids. The chain's CDR3 is CASSFAGGNTEAFF. CDR3 nucleotide sequence: TGTGCCAGCAGCTTCGCGGGGGGAAACACTGAAGCTTTCTTT.

The chain combines TRBV9 with TRBJ2-1; TRBD1 aligns across 10 bases. The CDR3 has 16 amino acids. Germline V CDR1 and CDR2: SGDLS, YYNGEE. V lost 4 bases, J lost 4 bases, and 8 bases stayed unmatched. The CDR3 reads CASSPRDRGPYNEQFF. CDR3 DNA sequence: TGTGCCAGCAGCCCGCGGGACAGGGGTCCTTACAATGAGCAGTTCTTC.

The sample holds one count of this clone. The chain carries TRBV6-5 and TRBJ1-5; no firm D call. Deletions cut 0 bases from V and 0 bases from J, with 6 bases between. The CDR3 has 15 amino acids. CDR1 and CDR2 (germline): MNHEY, SVGAGI. CDR3 sequence reads: CASSYSQYSNQPQHF. The CDR3 nucleotides are TGTGCCAGCAGTTACTCGCAGTATAGCAATCAGCCCCAGCATTTT.

This chain uses TRBV7-2 with TRBJ2-5, with TRBD1 identical over 9 bases. In germline, CDR1 is SGHTA, CDR2 FQGNSA. The CDR3 totals 14 residues. V trimming: 5 bases; J trimming: 2 bases; junction bases outside the gene matches: 3. CDR3 bases: TGTGCCAGCAGCCAGGGACAGGGACAAGAGACCCAGTACTTC. It translates to CASSQGQGQETQYF.

This rearrangement joins TRBV30 to TRBJ2-7; 10 bases align to TRBD2. The length of the CDR3 is 14 residues. Germline CDR1 and CDR2: GTSNPN and SVGIG (reference sequence). V dropped 0 bases and J dropped 6; count of bases not matched to a gene: 5. CDR3 protein: CAWSVLAGESEQYF. The CDR3 DNA reads as TGTGCCTGGAGTGTCCTAGCGGGAGAATCCGAGCAGTACTTC. The full variable domain, completed using reference TRBV30 and TRBJ2-7, is SQTIHQWPATLVQPVGSPLSLECTVEGTSNPNLYWYRQAAGRGLQLLFYSVGIGQISSEVPQNLSASRPQDRQFILSSKKLLLSDSGFYLCAWSVLAGESEQYFGPGTRLTVT.

V usage is TRBV6-2 or TRBV6-3 and J usage is TRBJ2-3, with D maybe TRBD2 (6 bases). Germline CDR1 reads MNHEY; CDR2 reads SVGEGT. The CDR3 contains 14 residues. The V end was cut by 6 bases, the J end by 2 bases, with 12 bases between. CDR3 sequence reads: CASRPREFTDTQYF. CDR3 in DNA: TGTGCCAGCAGGCCTCGGGAGTTCACAGATACGCAGTATTTT.

This clone occurred a few times. The rearrangement links TRBV5-1 to TRBJ2-4, with D maybe TRBD2 (6 bases). The germline V gene has CDR1 SGHRS and CDR2 YFSETQ. This CDR3 region has 15 residues. V lost 4 bases, J lost 0 bases, and 11 bases lay in between. This CDR3 reads CASSPGGEAKNIQYF. The DNA of the CDR3 is TGCGCCAGCAGCCCCGGAGGGGAAGCCAAAAACATTCAGTACTTC.

The V gene is TRBV5-6, the J gene TRBJ1-6; D not resolved. The length of the CDR3 is 13 residues. The germline CDR1 and CDR2 sequences are SGHDT and YYEEEE. V was trimmed by 1 base and J by 13 bases, leaving 12 bases between them. CDR3 nucleotide sequence: TGTGCCAGCAGCTTGAACCGCTTTGGCCCCCTCCACTTT. Encoded protein: CASSLNRFGPLHF.

Here the CDR3 reads CASKGQSSPRGYTF. As DNA, the CDR3 is TGTGCCAGCAAGGGGCAGAGCTCCCCTCGTGGCTACACCTTC. This chain joins TRBV27 and TRBJ1-2; D possibly corresponds to TRBD1 (5 bases). CDR1 MNHEY and CDR2 SMNVEV come from the germline V gene (reference sequence). Deletions cut 7 bases from V and 7 bases from J, with 19 bases between. The CDR3 extends over 14 amino acids.

The V call is TRBV7-8, the J call TRBJ2-1; 8 bases align to TRBD2. The germline gives CDR1 SGHVS, CDR2 FQNEAQ. The CDR3 is made up of 12 amino acids. V dropped 5 bases and J dropped 15; count of bases not matched to a gene: 9. For the CDR3, the DNA is TGTGCCAGCAGCCCCCCCGGGGGGGCGTTGTTCTTC. Translation: CASSPPGGALFF.